This TCR beta chain emerged from a study of T cells in localized non-small cell lung cancer. The sampled adjacent lung lay at least 2 cm from the tumor margin and showed no atypia. Trimming took 4 bases from V and 6 from J; bases not matched to a gene: 10. The CDR3 sequence is 15 residues long. The germline gives CDR1 SGDLS, CDR2 YYNGEE. This clone is termed medium-sized. TCRdb's table, derived via immunoSEQ multiplex PCR, lists solely in-frame clones and lacks some. The sample holds under 2,000 clones, 34% seen once. This sequence joins TRBV9 and TRBJ2-1; 7 bases fit TRBD1. The sequencing here drew on normal lung tissue next to the tumor, taken before any cancer treatment. This TCR was recovered from a female donor older than 55 with stage II squamous cell lung carcinoma. The CDR3 bases are TGTGCCAGCAGCTTTACGGGACAGTCACTCAATGAGCAGTTCTTC. It yields the protein CASSFTGQSLNEQFF.